This T cell receptor beta chain was observed in a study of T cells after yellow fever vaccination. Germline loops: CDR1 LGHDT, CDR2 YNNKEL (reference sequence). J lost 8 bases, V lost 1 base, and 5 bases had no gene match. This CDR3 has 17 residues. TCRdb processed the 5' RACE reads anew with MiXCR; each CDR3 protein has one entry. The profile covers some 200,000 distinct CDR3 sequences, with about 10% appearing a single time and about 38% taken by the ten largest. This rearrangement joins TRBV3-1 to TRBJ2-1; 16 positions match TRBD2. Sequenced here: CD8+ T cells sorted from PBMCs, sampled 15 days after the yellow fever booster vaccination. This clonotype was sampled from a man between 18 and 35 years old who received the YFV17D yellow fever vaccine. The CDR3 bases are TGTGCCAGCAGCCAAGTGGGGACTAGCGGGGGGGCGGATGAGCAGTTCTTC. This gives the protein CASSQVGTSGGADEQFF.